This TCR beta chain came from a study of blood T cell repertoires in COVID-19. Across the study: Samples came from the United States, Italy and Spain, spanning acute and convalescent COVID-19. Nucleic acid was either cDNA or gDNA, and it came from T cells, B-cell-depleted T cells, or PBMCs.

In the study's own analysis: Estimation of nucleated cell counts relied on the amplification of reference gene primers. TCRdb keeps only in-frame clones here, not all; method: immunoSEQ multiplex PCR. V and J calls and clone size are as listed in that table; D and trimming were resolved from the DNA. Here the sample spans under 200,000 clones, roughly four fifths being singletons. The CDR3 runs 15 residues. Germline values: CDR1 SGHAT, CDR2 FQNNGV. The V and J ends lost 1 base and 2 bases respectively, with 12 bases between them. This receptor was obtained from a human donor in a cohort sampled during active COVID-19. The rearrangement uses TRBV11-2 and TRBJ2-7, with no clear D. The sample consisted of peripheral blood. The CDR3 sequence is CASSLGPGLTYEQYF. DNA of the CDR3: TGTGCCAGCAGCTTAGGTCCAGGTTTAACCTACGAGCAGTACTTC.